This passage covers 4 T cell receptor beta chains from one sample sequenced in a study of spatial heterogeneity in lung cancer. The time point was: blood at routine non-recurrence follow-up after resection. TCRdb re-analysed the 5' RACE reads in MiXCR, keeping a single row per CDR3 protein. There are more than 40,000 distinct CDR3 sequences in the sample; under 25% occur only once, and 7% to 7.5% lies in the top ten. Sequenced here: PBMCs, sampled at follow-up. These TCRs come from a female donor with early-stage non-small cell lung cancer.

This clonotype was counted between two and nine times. In nucleotides, the CDR3 is TGCAGCGTGACTAGCTTTGAGCAGTTCTTC. Protein product: CSVTSFEQFF. V gene TRBV29-1 combines with J gene TRBJ2-1; TRBD2 agrees at 7 bases. Germline CDR1 and CDR2: SQVTM and ANQGSEA. This CDR3 contains 10 residues. Trimming at V came to 6 bases and at J to 9 bases, leaving 2 bases not matched to a gene.

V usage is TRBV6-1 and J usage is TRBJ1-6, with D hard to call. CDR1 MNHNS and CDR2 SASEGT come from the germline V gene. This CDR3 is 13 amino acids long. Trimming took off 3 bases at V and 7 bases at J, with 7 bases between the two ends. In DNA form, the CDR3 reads TGTGCCAGCAGTGATTTGGCGAATTCACCCCTCCACTTT. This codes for CASSDLANSPLHF.

The CDR3 sequence: CASSPGLAPTDTQYF. The DNA for the CDR3 is TGTGCCAGCAGCCCGGGACTAGCGCCAACAGATACGCAGTATTTT. V is TRBV11-2 and J is TRBJ2-3; 10 nucleotides match TRBD2. The CDR3 contains 15 residues. V was pared by 5 bases and J by 3 bases, with 5 bases of the junction left unmatched. Germline loops: CDR1 SGHAT, CDR2 FQNNGV.

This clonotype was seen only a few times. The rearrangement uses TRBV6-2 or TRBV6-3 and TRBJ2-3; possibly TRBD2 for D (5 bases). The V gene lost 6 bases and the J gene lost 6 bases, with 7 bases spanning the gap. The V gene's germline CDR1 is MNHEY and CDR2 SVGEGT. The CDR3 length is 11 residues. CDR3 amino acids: CASRRGDTQYF. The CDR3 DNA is TGTGCCAGCAGGCGCGGGGATACGCAGTATTTT.